This paragraph covers one T cell receptor beta chain sequence. Its target is unknown. Sequencing used immunoSEQ multiplex PCR; TCRdb keeps in-frame clones, though not all of them. This table has 25,000 to 30,000 clones, roughly 68% appearing once. This record comes from a study of vaccination effects on CD4 cells after COVID-19. ViraFEST assay sequencing came after antigen-specific CD4+ T cells were expanded with viral peptide pools. The culture ran for about 11 days, and then CD4+ T cells were isolated. All study participants received two doses of BNT162b2 or mRNA-1273 vaccine. V was trimmed by 7 bases and J by 7 bases, leaving 17 bases between them. Germline CDR1 is MNHEY and CDR2 is SVGAGI. This CDR3 spans 15 amino acids.

The chain employs TRBV6-5 and TRBJ1-6; no firm D call. This specimen was CD4+ T cells from PBMCs cultured with HCoV-OC43 spike peptides, taken after COVID-19 vaccination. Regarding subset: HCoV-OC43 spike overlapping peptide pool stimulation. This TCR was recovered from a human donor who received a COVID-19 vaccine. CDR3 amino acids: CASTIGSPRNSPLHF. CDR3 sequence (DNA): TGTGCCAGCACTATCGGGTCCCCCAGAAATTCACCCCTCCACTTT.